This entry lists 22 T cell receptor beta chains sequenced from one sample in a study of blood T cell repertoires in COVID-19. The protocol was immunoSEQ multiplex PCR, while the TCRdb copy is restricted to in-frame clones and leaves out a portion. Of around 180,000 clones listed, approximately 85% are singletons. The sequenced sample consisted of peripheral blood. These receptors came from a human donor with active or convalescent COVID-19. The donor label of this sample is uncertain.

This sequence joins TRBV19 and TRBJ2-3; D possibly corresponds to TRBD2 (5 bases). This CDR3 region has 14 residues. The V gene's germline CDR1 is LNHDA and CDR2 SQIVND (reference sequence). Trimming removed 4 bases from V and 1 base from J, with 9 bases in between. CDR3 residues: CASSSGPGTDTQYF. As DNA, the CDR3 is TGTGCCAGTAGTAGCGGGCCCGGCACAGATACGCAGTATTTT.

This chain joins TRBV10-2 and TRBJ1-6, with 9 bases that match TRBD1. V dropped 6 bases and J dropped 8; count of bases not matched to a gene: 5. Per the germline V gene, CDR1 is WSHSY and CDR2 is SAAADI. The length of the CDR3 is 14 residues. The CDR3 bases are TGCGCCAGCAGCGAACAGGGGGCTTATTCACCCCTCCACTTT. Translation gives CASSEQGAYSPLHF.

The CDR3 loop is CAWSVSGLVGYTF. The CDR3 DNA sequence: TGTGCCTGGAGTGTTTCGGGTCTAGTCGGCTACACCTTC. The chain recombines TRBV30 with TRBJ1-2; D gene unclear. V was clipped by 0 bases and J by 8 bases, with 13 bases between them. Germline assignment: CDR1 GTSNPN and CDR2 SVGIG (reference sequence). There are 13 residues in the CDR3.

The gene calls are TRBV9 and TRBJ2-1; 13 bases are shared with TRBD2. The CDR3 runs to 18 residues. Germline CDR1 is SGDLS and CDR2 is YYNGEE. Germline trimming cut 4 bases from V and 0 bases from J; bases unmatched to any gene: 7. Written as DNA, the CDR3 is TGTGCCAGCAGCTCCTATCGGACTAGCGGGAGCTCCTACAATGAGCAGTTCTTC. Amino acid sequence: CASSSYRTSGSSYNEQFF.

V gene TRBV7-2 combines with J gene TRBJ2-7; 9 bases line up with TRBD1. J gave up 5 bases and V 4 bases, and 6 bases lay outside the gene matches. The CDR3 spans 14 residues. The V gene's germline CDR1 is SGHTA and CDR2 FQGNSA. The CDR3 nucleotides read TGTGCCAGCAGCTCCACAGGGGGCCGCAACGAGCAGTACTTC. Translation: CASSSTGGRNEQYF.

V is TRBV7-2 and J is TRBJ2-3, with 10 bases fitting TRBD1. CDR1 is SGHTA and CDR2 is FQGNSA in the germline V gene. Trimming cost V 1 base and J 2 bases; bases outside gene matches: 6. The CDR3 has 17 amino acids. The CDR3 loop is CASSLVGDRGPTDTQYF. DNA of the CDR3: TGTGCCAGCAGCTTAGTGGGGGACAGGGGACCCACAGATACGCAGTATTTT.

The rearrangement uses TRBV12-3 or TRBV12-4 and TRBJ2-7; possibly TRBD2 for D (6 bases). V lost 4 bases and J 7 bases, leaving 14 bases between the germline ends. The CDR3 is made up of 13 amino acids. This CDR3 reads CASSWREREEQYF. In DNA, the CDR3 is TGTGCCAGCAGTTGGCGGGAACGGGAAGAGCAGTACTTC.

This rearrangement joins TRBV4-3 to TRBJ2-3; 8 nucleotides agree with TRBD2. Germline assignment: CDR1 LGHNA and CDR2 YSLEER. The length of the CDR3 is 16 residues. The V and J ends lost 7 bases and 10 bases, in that order; junction bases with no gene match: 19. Here the CDR3 DNA reads TGCGCCAGCACTTCAAATCCGGGGACTAGGGTTGTGGCGCAGTATTTT. It translates to CASTSNPGTRVVAQYF.

In its sample, this clone was seen a few times. The chain is built from TRBV3-1 (or the pseudogene TRBV3-2) and TRBJ2-1, with a weak D call TRBD2 (6 bases). Germline V gene data show CDR1 as LGHDT and CDR2 as YNNKEL (reference sequence). V was shortened by 0 bases and J by 6 bases, with 18 bases between the two germline ends. The CDR3 is made up of 17 amino acids. DNA for the CDR3: TGTGCCAGCAGCCAAGACGTTAGCGCGGGGATCCTCAATGAGCAGTTCTTC. This gives the protein CASSQDVSAGILNEQFF.

The chain recombines TRBV6-2 or TRBV6-3 with TRBJ2-7; D uncertain. Trimming took 2 bases from V and 8 from J, leaving 7 bases between them. Germline assignment: CDR1 MNHEY and CDR2 SVGEGT. There are 11 residues in the CDR3. The CDR3 loop is CASSYASQQYF. The CDR3 DNA sequence: TGTGCCAGCAGTTACGCGAGCCAGCAGTACTTC.

The rearrangement links TRBV29-1 to TRBJ2-3; 7 positions match TRBD2. The CDR3 contains 15 residues. V shed 0 bases, J shed 6 bases, and the junction held 9 bases outside the gene matches. Germline CDR1 is SQVTM and CDR2 is ANQGSEA. CDR3 nucleotides: TGCAGCGTTGAAGATTCAGTAGCGGGCCTGGATACGCAGTATTTT. This translates into CSVEDSVAGLDTQYF.

The V and J genes are TRBV29-1 and TRBJ2-7, with D maybe TRBD1 (7 bases). V lost 6 bases and J lost 3, with 21 bases in between. The CDR3 runs 15 residues. Germline lookup yields CDR1 SQVTM and CDR2 ANQGSEA. The CDR3 loop is CSVGPGDSVLYEQYF. DNA of the CDR3: TGCAGCGTAGGCCCGGGGGACAGCGTTCTCTACGAGCAGTACTTC.

This clone has a single count. The chain combines TRBV6-2 or TRBV6-3 with TRBJ2-1; the D gene is possibly TRBD1 (6 bases). The CDR3 totals 14 residues. Trimming removed 6 bases from V and 6 bases from J, with 15 bases in between. Germline loops: CDR1 MNHEY, CDR2 SVGEGT. For the CDR3, the DNA is TGTGCCAGCAGCTCTTTAGGGGGTTTCAATGAGCAGTTCTTC. This codes for CASSSLGGFNEQFF.

This clone was picked up one time. The chain recombines TRBV5-1 with TRBJ2-5; TRBD2 might be the D (5 bases). V shed 6 bases and J shed 1 base, with 16 bases lying between them. Germline CDR1 SGHRS, CDR2 YFSETQ. This CDR3 has 15 residues. The CDR3 here is CASISGGWGQETQYF. CDR3 DNA: TGCGCCAGCATCTCGGGCGGGTGGGGCCAAGAGACCCAGTACTTC.

This clone has a single count. This chain connects TRBV5-4 to TRBJ1-2; 8 nucleotides agree with TRBD1. V dropped 3 bases and J dropped 10; count of bases not matched to a gene: 5. Germline CDR1 and CDR2: SGHNT and YYREEE (reference sequence). CDR3 length: 12 residues. The CDR3 sequence: CASSSTGVSYTF. The CDR3, as DNA: TGTGCCAGCAGCTCGACAGGGGTATCCTACACCTTC. Together with reference TRBV5-4 and TRBJ1-2, the CDR3 gives the full variable domain: ETGVTQSPTHLIKTRGQQVTLRCSSQSGHNTVSWYQQALGQGPQFIFQYYREEENGRGNFPPRFSGLQFPNYSSELNVNALELDDSALYLCASSSTGVSYTFGSGTRLTVV.

This clone came up a few times. Here the CDR3 reads CASRGQDSTDTQYF. The CDR3 DNA reads as TGTGCCAGCAGGGGACAGGATAGCACAGATACGCAGTATTTT. This rearrangement joins TRBV2 to TRBJ2-3, with 8 bases fitting TRBD1. There are 14 residues in the CDR3. Trimming removed 6 bases from V and 0 bases from J; junction bases left unmatched: 2. Germline V gene data show CDR1 as SNHLY and CDR2 as FYNNEI.

This clone has just a few counts. The chain is built from TRBV5-4 and TRBJ1-2; possibly TRBD1 for D (6 bases). Between the trimmed V and J ends, which lost 0 bases and 4 bases, there was a span of 13 bases. This CDR3 comprises 15 residues. The germline gives CDR1 SGHNT, CDR2 YYREEE (reference sequence). The CDR3 here is CASSLGTDPLYGYTF. The CDR3 nucleotides are TGTGCCAGCAGCTTGGGGACAGACCCCCTCTATGGCTACACCTTC.

The chain couples TRBV4-2 to TRBJ2-3; 7 nucleotides align to TRBD2. This CDR3 region has 12 residues. V lost 0 bases and J lost 11; bases outside the gene matches: 2. The germline gives CDR1 LGHNA, CDR2 YNFKEQ. CDR3 coding DNA: TGTGCCAGCAGCCAAGATACGGGAGGGCAGTATTTT. Its translation is CASSQDTGGQYF.

In regard to this clone: Other DNA sequences in this sample translate to the same CDR3. The chain uses TRBV2 and TRBJ1-2; no definite D call. Germline V lookup: CDR1 SNHLY, CDR2 FYNNEI. The germline V and J ends were trimmed by 4 bases and 1 base, with 4 bases remaining between them. This CDR3 contains 12 residues. The CDR3 DNA reads as TGTGCCAGCAGTGCCAGTAACTATGGCTACACCTTC. Its protein product is CASSASNYGYTF.

The J gene is TRBJ1-4, the V gene TRBV5-6; tentative D call: TRBD1 (6 bases). V lost 4 bases to trimming and J lost 1 base, with 11 bases between them. Germline CDR1 and CDR2: SGHDT and YYEEEE. The CDR3 has 15 amino acids. DNA of the CDR3: TGTGCCAGCAGCCAACTCAGGGGAACTAATGAAAAACTGTTTTTT. Translation gives CASSQLRGTNEKLFF. Full variable domain (remainder filled in from reference TRBV5-6 and TRBJ1-4): DAGVTQSPTHLIKTRGQQVTLRCSPKSGHDTVSWYQQALGQGPQFIFQYYEEEERQRGNFPDRFSGHQFPNYSSELNVNALLLGDSALYLCASSQLRGTNEKLFFGSGTQLSVL.

This clone was counted only a few times. V gene TRBV12-3 or TRBV12-4 combines with J gene TRBJ1-2; unclear D gene. This CDR3 is built from 12 residues. V shed 3 bases and J shed 8 bases, with 10 bases lying between them. The CDR3 is CASSLFNGGYTF. The CDR3 bases are TGTGCCAGCAGTTTGTTTAACGGGGGCTACACCTTC.

The genes are TRBV19 and TRBJ2-7; tentatively, D is TRBD1 (6 bases). Deletions cut 9 bases from V and 2 bases from J, with 14 bases between. CDR3 length equals 13 residues. Germline-derived CDR1 and CDR2 are LNHDA and SQIVND (reference sequence). The chain's CDR3 is CASKDRGAYEQYF. For the CDR3, the DNA is TGTGCCAGCAAGGACAGAGGGGCCTACGAGCAGTACTTC.